This section outlines one T cell receptor (beta chain) sequence together with its context. This specimen belongs to a study of control samples from healthy donors and cancer patients. V was cut by 6 bases and J by 4 bases, with 7 bases left in between. This CDR3 has 12 amino acids. Per germline, CDR1 SNHLY and CDR2 FYNNEI. Method: immunoSEQ multiplex PCR; TCRdb's copy keeps in-frame clones and lacks some. This table holds some 94,000 clones, approximately 88% found once. The sequence derives from a woman between 50 and 59 years old with colorectal cancer. Sequencing was done on a sample of PBMCs. The V call is TRBV2, the J call TRBJ1-5, with D maybe TRBD1 (5 bases). The CDR3 loop is CASSRQNQPQHF. CDR3 sequence (DNA): TGTGCCAGCAGCCGACAGAATCAGCCCCAGCATTTT.